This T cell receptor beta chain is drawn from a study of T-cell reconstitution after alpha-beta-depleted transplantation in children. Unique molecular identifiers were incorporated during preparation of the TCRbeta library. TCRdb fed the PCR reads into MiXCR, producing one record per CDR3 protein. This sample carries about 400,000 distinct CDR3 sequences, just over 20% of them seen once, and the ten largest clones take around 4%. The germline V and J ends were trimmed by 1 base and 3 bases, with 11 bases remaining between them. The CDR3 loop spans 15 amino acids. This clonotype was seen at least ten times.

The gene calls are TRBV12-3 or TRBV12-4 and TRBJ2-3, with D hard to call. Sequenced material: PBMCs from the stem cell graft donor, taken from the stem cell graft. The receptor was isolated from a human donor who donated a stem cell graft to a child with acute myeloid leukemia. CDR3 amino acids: CASSLEAERTDTQYF. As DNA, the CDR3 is TGTGCCAGCAGTTTAGAGGCTGAGAGGACAGATACGCAGTATTTT.